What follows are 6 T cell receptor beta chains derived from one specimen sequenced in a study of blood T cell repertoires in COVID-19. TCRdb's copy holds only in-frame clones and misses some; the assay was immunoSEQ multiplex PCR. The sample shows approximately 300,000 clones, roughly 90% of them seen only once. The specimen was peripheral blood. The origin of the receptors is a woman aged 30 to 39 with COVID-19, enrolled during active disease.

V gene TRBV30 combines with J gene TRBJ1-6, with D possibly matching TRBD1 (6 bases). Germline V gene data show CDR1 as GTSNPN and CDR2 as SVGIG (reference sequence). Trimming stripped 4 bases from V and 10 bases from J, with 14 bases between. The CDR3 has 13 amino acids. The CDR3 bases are TGTGCCTGGAAACCAGGGGAAGGGTCACCCCTCCACTTT. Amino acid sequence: CAWKPGEGSPLHF.

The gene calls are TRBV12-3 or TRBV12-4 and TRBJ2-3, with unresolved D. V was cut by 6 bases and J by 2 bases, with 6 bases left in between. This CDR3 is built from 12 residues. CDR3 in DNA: TGTGCCAGCAGATACACCACAGATACGCAGTATTTT. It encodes CASRYTTDTQYF.

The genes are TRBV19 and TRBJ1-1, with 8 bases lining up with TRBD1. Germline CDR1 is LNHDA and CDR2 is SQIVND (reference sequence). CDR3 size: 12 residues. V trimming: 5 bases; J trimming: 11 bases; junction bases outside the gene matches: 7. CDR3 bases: TGTGCCAGTAGTGTCAGGGGGCGATCTGCTTTCTTT. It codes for CASSVRGRSAFF. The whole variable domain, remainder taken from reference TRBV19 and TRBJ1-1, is DGGITQSPKYLFRKEGQNVTLSCEQNLNHDAMYWYRQDPGQGLRLIYYSQIVNDFQKGDIAEGYSVSREKKESFPLTVTSAQKNPTAFYLCASSVRGRSAFFGQGTRLTVV.

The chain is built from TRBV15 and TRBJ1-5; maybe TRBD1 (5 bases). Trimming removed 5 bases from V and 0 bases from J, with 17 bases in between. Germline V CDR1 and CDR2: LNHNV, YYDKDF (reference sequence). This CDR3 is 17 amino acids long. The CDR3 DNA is TGTGCCACCAGCCCAAGGGGTGAGAGCTATAGCAATCAGCCCCAGCATTTT. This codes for CATSPRGESYSNQPQHF.

DNA for the CDR3: TGTGCCAGCAGCTTAACGGCAGAATACGAGCAGTACTTC. This encodes CASSLTAEYEQYF. The rearrangement uses TRBV7-3 and TRBJ2-7; no definite D call. The CDR3 spans 13 residues. V shed 0 bases and J shed 4 bases, with 7 bases lying between them. In germline, CDR1 is SGHTA, CDR2 FQGTGA.

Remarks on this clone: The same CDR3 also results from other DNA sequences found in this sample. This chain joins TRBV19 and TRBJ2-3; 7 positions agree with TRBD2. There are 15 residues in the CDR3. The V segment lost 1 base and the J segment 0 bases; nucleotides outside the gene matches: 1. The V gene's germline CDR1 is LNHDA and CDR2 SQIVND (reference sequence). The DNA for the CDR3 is TGTGCCAGTAGTATAGGTAGCGGGAGCACAGATACGCAGTATTTT. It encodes CASSIGSGSTDTQYF.